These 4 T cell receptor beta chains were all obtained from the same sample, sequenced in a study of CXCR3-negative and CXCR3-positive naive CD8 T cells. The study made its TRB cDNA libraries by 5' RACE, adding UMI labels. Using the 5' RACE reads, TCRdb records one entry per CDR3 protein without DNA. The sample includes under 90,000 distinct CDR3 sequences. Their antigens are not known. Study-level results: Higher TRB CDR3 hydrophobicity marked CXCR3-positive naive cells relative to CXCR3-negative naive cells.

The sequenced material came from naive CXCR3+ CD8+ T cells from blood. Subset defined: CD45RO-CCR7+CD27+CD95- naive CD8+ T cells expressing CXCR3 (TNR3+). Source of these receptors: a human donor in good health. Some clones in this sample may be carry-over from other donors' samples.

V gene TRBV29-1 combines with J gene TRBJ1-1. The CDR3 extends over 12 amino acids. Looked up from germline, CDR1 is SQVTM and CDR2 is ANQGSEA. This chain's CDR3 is CSVDDWDTEAFF. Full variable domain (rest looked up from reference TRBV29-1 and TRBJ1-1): SAVISQKPSRDICQRGTSLTIQCQVDSQVTMMFWYRQQPGQSLTLIATANQGSEATYESGFVIDKFPISRPNLTFSTLTVSNMSPEDSSIYLCSVDDWDTEAFFGQGTRLTVV.

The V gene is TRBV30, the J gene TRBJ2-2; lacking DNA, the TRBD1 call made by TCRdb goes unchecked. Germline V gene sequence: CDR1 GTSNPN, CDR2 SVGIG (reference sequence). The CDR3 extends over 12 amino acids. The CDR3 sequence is CAWDGGTGELFF.

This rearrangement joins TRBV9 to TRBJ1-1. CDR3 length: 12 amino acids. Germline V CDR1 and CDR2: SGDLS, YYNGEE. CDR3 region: CASSVAGGEAFF.

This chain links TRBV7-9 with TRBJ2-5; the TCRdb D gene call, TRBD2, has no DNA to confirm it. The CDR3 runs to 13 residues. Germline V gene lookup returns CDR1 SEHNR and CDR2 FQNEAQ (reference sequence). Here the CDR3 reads CASSQGSRETQYF.